One and the same sample provided the 24 T cell receptor beta chains below, sequenced in a study of blood T cells in healthy people across ages. The second PCR ran about 6 to 12 cycles with a sample-barcoded 5' primer and J-beta primers. Via MiXCR, TCRdb re-called the 5' RACE reads, giving one row per CDR3 protein. Among roughly 700,000 distinct CDR3 sequences listed, about 34% were seen once. Sequencing was performed on blood. These receptors were obtained from an elderly woman in good health.

To note about this clonotype: This could be a read error, since a much larger clone is one nucleotide away. V and J are TRBV28 and TRBJ2-4; no reliable D call. The CDR3 totals 13 residues. Germline CDR1 and CDR2: MDHEN and SYDVKM. V lost 3 bases and J 13 bases, leaving 16 bases between the germline ends. CDR3 sequence (DNA): TGTGCCAGCAGTTTCCCGGTAACCTACGGGCAGTACTTC. Residues: CASSFPVTYGQYF.

This clonotype has only a few counts. A much bigger clone sits one base away, suggesting this may be a read error. The J gene is TRBJ1-2, the V gene TRBV7-2, with a tentative D call TRBD1 (5 bases). The CDR3 runs to 14 residues. Germline V gene lookup returns CDR1 SGHTA and CDR2 FQGNSA. The V end lost 7 bases, the J end lost 9 bases, and 21 bases lay between the germline ends. The CDR3 region is CTSNVGAGSPRYTF. Written as DNA, the CDR3 is TGTACCAGCAACGTTGGGGCAGGGAGTCCTCGCTACACCTTC.

This clonotype occurred a few times. The chain recombines TRBV12-5 with TRBJ2-2; D not certain. Germline-derived CDR1 and CDR2 are LGHNT and FRNRAP. The CDR3 is 16 residues long. Between the trimmed V and J ends, which lost 5 bases and 4 bases, there was a span of 17 bases. The chain's CDR3 is CASGPPLGWATGELFF. CDR3 in DNA: TGTGCTAGTGGTCCGCCCTTGGGATGGGCCACCGGGGAGCTGTTTTTT. Supplemented by reference TRBV12-5 and TRBJ2-2, the full variable domain reads DARVTQTPRHKVTEMGQEVTMRCQPILGHNTVFWYRQTMMQGLELLAYFRNRAPLDDSGMPKDRFSAEMPDATLATLKIQPSEPRDSAVYFCASGPPLGWATGELFFGEGSRLTVL.

This clonotype appeared a single time. An end of the junction does not agree with germline; a read error may underlie this. The chain couples TRBV5-1 to TRBJ2-4, with D perhaps TRBD2 (6 bases). Germline loops: CDR1 SGHRS, CDR2 YFSETQ. This CDR3 has 16 residues. Written as DNA, the CDR3 is TGCGCCAGCAGCTTGGCCTCGGGGGATGCCAAAAGCATTCAGTACTTC. This translates into CASSLASGDAKSIQYF.

This clonotype was recorded many times. The chain employs TRBV2 and TRBJ2-1; 9 bases fit TRBD1. Germline values: CDR1 SNHLY, CDR2 FYNNEI. This CDR3 is built from 14 residues. V trimming: 3 bases; J trimming: 8 bases; junction bases outside the gene matches: 5. CDR3 sequence reads: CASSEHRGRDEQFF. The CDR3 nucleotides read TGTGCCAGCAGTGAGCACAGGGGGCGAGATGAGCAGTTCTTC.

This clonotype was counted at least ten times. The V gene is TRBV4-2, the J gene TRBJ2-1; 8 bases are shared with TRBD2. The V segment lost 1 base and the J segment 6 bases; nucleotides outside the gene matches: 8. Germline values: CDR1 LGHNA, CDR2 YNFKEQ. The length of the CDR3 is 16 residues. This CDR3 is CASSQVGGASGNEQFF. CDR3 coding DNA: TGTGCCAGCAGCCAAGTCGGGGGGGCTTCCGGCAATGAGCAGTTCTTC.

The chain couples TRBV28 to TRBJ1-5; D not resolved. Germline loops: CDR1 MDHEN, CDR2 SYDVKM. V gave up 1 base and J gave up 6 bases, with 13 bases separating them. The CDR3 extends over 15 amino acids. Here the CDR3 DNA reads TGTGCCAGCAGTTTATTGTTCACTAAACCTCAGCCCCAGCATTTT. Protein product: CASSLLFTKPQPQHF.

In its sample, this clonotype was seen many times. The J gene is TRBJ2-3, the V gene TRBV20-1; TRBD2 might be the D (5 bases). CDR1 and CDR2 from the germline V gene are DFQATT and SNEGSKA (reference sequence). The CDR3 totals 14 residues. The ends were cut back, 1 base at V and 5 bases at J, with 13 bases in the middle. The CDR3 sequence is CSARGGPAGDTQYF. In DNA form, the CDR3 reads TGCAGTGCTAGAGGTGGGCCCGCGGGAGATACGCAGTATTTT.

This clonotype was detected many times. This rearrangement joins TRBV25-1 to TRBJ2-1; unclear D gene. CDR1 is MGHDK, CDR2 SYGVNS, per germline. The CDR3 covers 15 residues. The germline V and J ends were trimmed by 0 bases and 8 bases, with 14 bases remaining between them. The CDR3 protein is CASSEYSLNLDEQFF. In nucleotides, the CDR3 is TGTGCCAGCAGTGAATATTCTCTGAATCTCGATGAGCAGTTCTTC.

In its sample, this clonotype was seen a few times. The rearrangement uses TRBV14 and TRBJ1-6; no reliable D call. This CDR3 comprises 15 residues. Germline V CDR1 and CDR2: SGHDN, FVKESK. V was clipped by 2 bases and J by 8 bases, with 13 bases between them. CDR3 nucleotide sequence: TGTGCCAGCAGCCAATTAACCGCCGTGGATTCACCCCTCCACTTT. Amino acid sequence: CASSQLTAVDSPLHF. The full variable domain, with the rest looked up from reference TRBV14 and TRBJ1-6, is EAGVTQFPSHSVIEKGQTVTLRCDPISGHDNLYWYRRVMGKEIKFLLHFVKESKQDESGMPNNRFLAERTGGTYSTLKVQPAELEDSGVYFCASSQLTAVDSPLHFGNGTRLTVT.

On this clonotype itself: Possible read error: a much larger clone is one base away. V gene TRBV27 combines with J gene TRBJ2-1; D is ambiguous. V gave up 5 bases and J gave up 5 bases, with 13 bases separating them. Germline lookup yields CDR1 MNHEY and CDR2 SMNVEV (reference sequence). The CDR3 covers 14 residues. This CDR3 reads CASSMIGRNNEQFF. The CDR3 region has the DNA TGTGCCAGCAGTATGATCGGTCGGAACAATGAGCAGTTCTTC.

The chain combines TRBV28 with TRBJ2-5, with D perhaps TRBD2 (7 bases). From germline, CDR1 is MDHEN and CDR2 SYDVKM. The germline V and J ends were trimmed by 7 bases and 2 bases, with 14 bases remaining between them. CDR3 length equals 14 residues. CDR3 region: CASKGGGTQETQYF. The DNA for the CDR3 is TGTGCCAGCAAAGGGGGGGGTACGCAAGAGACCCAGTACTTC.

This clonotype turned up a few times. The gene calls are TRBV20-1 and TRBJ2-7; D is uncertain. In germline, CDR1 is DFQATT, CDR2 SNEGSKA (reference sequence). The germline V and J ends were trimmed by 0 bases and 5 bases, with 11 bases remaining between them. The CDR3 runs to 13 residues. CDR3 amino acids: CSARDQGSHEQYF. The CDR3 DNA is TGCAGTGCTAGAGATCAAGGTTCCCACGAGCAGTACTTC.

This clonotype occurred many times. V is TRBV29-1 and J is TRBJ2-2, with 8 bases matching TRBD1. The CDR3 extends over 14 amino acids. J was trimmed by 4 bases and V by 6 bases; bases with no gene match: 7. Germline assignment: CDR1 SQVTM and CDR2 ANQGSEA. The CDR3 sequence: CSVSSDRGTGELFF. As DNA, the CDR3 is TGCAGCGTGTCGTCCGACAGGGGCACCGGGGAGCTGTTTTTT.

J is TRBJ2-5 and V is TRBV27; 12 bases are shared with TRBD2. V was clipped by 3 bases and J by 2 bases; unmatched bases: 13. This CDR3 is built from 19 residues. Germline CDR1 MNHEY, CDR2 SMNVEV (reference sequence). CDR3 bases: TGTGCCAGCAGTTTGCTTCCGGGACTAGCGGGCGCGGGGCAAGAGACCCAGTACTTC. Translated, it gives CASSLLPGLAGAGQETQYF.

This clonotype was detected ten times or more. The V gene is TRBV3-1, the J gene TRBJ2-5; a weak D match, TRBD1 (5 bases). Germline V gene lookup returns CDR1 LGHDT and CDR2 YNNKEL (reference sequence). Trimming stripped 5 bases from V and 1 base from J, with 17 bases between. The CDR3 spans 16 residues. CDR3 nucleotides: TGTGCCAGCAGCGAGGCAATCAGGACAAGCCAAGAGACCCAGTACTTC. Its translation: CASSEAIRTSQETQYF.

At least ten counts were recorded for this clonotype. The V and J genes are TRBV5-5 and TRBJ1-2; D uncertain. Germline V lookup: CDR1 SGHKS, CDR2 YYEKEE (reference sequence). V lost 0 bases to trimming and J lost 8 bases, with 20 bases between them. The CDR3 is 16 amino acids. CDR3 sequence (DNA): TGTGCCAGCAGCTTGGGTTTCTCCACCCCCTTGCGGGGCTACACCTTC. Residues: CASSLGFSTPLRGYTF.

There are many counts of this clonotype. The V call is TRBV6-1, the J call TRBJ2-6; no definite D call. Germline lookup yields CDR1 MNHNS and CDR2 SASEGT. The V and J ends lost 6 bases and 4 bases respectively, with 13 bases between them. The CDR3 loop spans 15 amino acids. The CDR3 DNA reads as TGTGCCAGCAGACTCGTCCAGGCGGGGGCCAACGTCCTGACTTTC. This translates into CASRLVQAGANVLTF.

As regards this clonotype: This could be a read error, since a much larger clone is one nucleotide away. The chain joins TRBV7-2 to TRBJ2-5; no firm D call. Germline V lookup: CDR1 SGHTA, CDR2 FQGNSA. The V and J ends lost 1 base and 7 bases respectively, with 7 bases between them. The CDR3 runs 12 residues. The CDR3 region is CASSLEVGTQYF. CDR3 coding DNA: TGTGCCAGCAGCTTAGAGGTCGGGACCCAGTACTTC.

Turning to this clonotype: One junction end does not reproduce the germline sequence, and a read error may be involved. The V call is TRBV6-5, the J call TRBJ2-5, with 8 bases lining up with TRBD1. The end of the DNA aligns better with TRBJ2-7, so the J call may be wrong. The V gene's germline CDR1 is MNHEY and CDR2 SVGAGI. The CDR3 loop spans 15 amino acids. The CDR3 sequence: CASSHSRDRTYEQYF. DNA for the CDR3: TGTGCCAGCAGTCACTCGAGGGACAGGACCTACGAGCAGTACTTC.

The rearrangement links TRBV29-1 to TRBJ2-3; perhaps TRBD2 as D (6 bases). Looked up from germline, CDR1 is SQVTM and CDR2 is ANQGSEA. Trimming stripped 8 bases from V and 5 bases from J, with 20 bases between. The CDR3 consists of 14 residues. This CDR3 is CSTGPGSPVDTQYF. CDR3 nucleotide sequence: TGCAGCACGGGCCCCGGGAGTCCGGTAGATACGCAGTATTTT.

This clonotype was counted ten times or more. V and J are TRBV6-4 and TRBJ2-3; D is perhaps TRBD2 (6 bases). This CDR3 has 15 amino acids. In germline, CDR1 is MRHNA, CDR2 SNTAGT. V lost 1 base and J 1 base, leaving 9 bases between the germline ends. The CDR3 reads CASSDLGGGTDTQYF. In nucleotides, the CDR3 is TGTGCCAGCAGTGACTTAGGCGGGGGCACAGATACGCAGTATTTT.

This clonotype was counted a single time. Relative to the germline gene, one junction end is altered; a read error may explain this. This chain links TRBV20-1 with TRBJ2-7; 8 bases agree with TRBD2. CDR3 length equals 16 residues. Germline lookup yields CDR1 DFQATT and CDR2 SNEGSKA (reference sequence). The CDR3 DNA is TGCAGTGCTAGTGATGGCGGGGGGACATCCTACAATGAGCGGTACTTC. This translates into CSASDGGGTSYNERYF.

Of note for this clonotype: One junction end disagrees with the germline gene, perhaps due to a read error. The V call is TRBV18, the J call TRBJ2-5; TRBD1 matches 11 bases. The CDR3 covers 15 residues. Germline CDR1 is KGHSH and CDR2 is LQKENI. The CDR3 DNA follows: TGTGCCAGCCCACCGCGCGGGACAGGGGGATACGAGCAGTGCTTC. Translating gives CASPPRGTGGYEQCF.